The present entry profiles one TCR beta chain with its context. The sample comes from a study of blood T cell repertoires in COVID-19. Study background: The United States, Italy and Spain were the sources of the acute and convalescent COVID-19 samples. From T cells, B-cell-depleted T cells, or PBMCs came the material, which was cDNA or gDNA.

The germline gives CDR1 SGHVS, CDR2 FQNEAQ. After removal of 2 bases from V and 4 bases from J, the junction contained 4 bases not matched to a gene. The CDR3 runs 16 residues. Only in-frame clones appear in the TCRdb table, and some are missing; sequencing was by immunoSEQ multiplex PCR. The sample gives approximately 210,000 clones, 84% of which show up once; about 20% is in the top ten. Material for sequencing was peripheral blood. This TCR was recovered from a man between 25 and 39 years old with active or convalescent COVID-19. The chain employs TRBV7-8 and TRBJ2-2, with 10 bases fitting TRBD2. CDR3 loop: CASSLSSGGPTGELFF. CDR3 coding DNA: TGTGCCAGCAGCTTAAGTAGCGGGGGGCCCACCGGGGAGCTGTTTTTT.